What follows is one T cell receptor beta chain and its context. Its specificity is unknown. This entry belongs to a study of cytomegalovirus exposure and HLA in healthy donors. Study-level results: There were 150 to 200 TCR beta chains listed as cytomegalovirus-associated. Confirmation was obtained in vitro that a few CMV-associated chains are specific for CMV antigens. It was reported that the classifier diagnosed cytomegalovirus status with high specificity and sensitivity in both the original and validation cohorts.

The PCR used 60 Vbeta and 13 Jbeta primers. Repertoires were generated with immunoSEQ multiplex PCR, while TCRdb's copy carries only in-frame clones and drops some. The sample comprises 75,000 to 95,000 clones, more than 80% of which are singletons, and about 2.5% rests with the top ten. CDR3 length: 16 amino acids. The junction had 5 bases not matched to a gene; V was cut back by 1 base and J by 1 base. Germline lookup yields CDR1 ENHRY and CDR2 SYGVKD. The receptor was derived from a man in his late teens or twenties in good health and CMV-seronegative. The sample taken for sequencing was PBMCs. This chain connects TRBV10-3 to TRBJ2-7, with 9 positions matching TRBD1. For the CDR3, the DNA is TGTGCCATCAGTGAGTACGGGACAGGGAGATCCTACGAGCAGTACTTC. Encoded protein: CAISEYGTGRSYEQYF.